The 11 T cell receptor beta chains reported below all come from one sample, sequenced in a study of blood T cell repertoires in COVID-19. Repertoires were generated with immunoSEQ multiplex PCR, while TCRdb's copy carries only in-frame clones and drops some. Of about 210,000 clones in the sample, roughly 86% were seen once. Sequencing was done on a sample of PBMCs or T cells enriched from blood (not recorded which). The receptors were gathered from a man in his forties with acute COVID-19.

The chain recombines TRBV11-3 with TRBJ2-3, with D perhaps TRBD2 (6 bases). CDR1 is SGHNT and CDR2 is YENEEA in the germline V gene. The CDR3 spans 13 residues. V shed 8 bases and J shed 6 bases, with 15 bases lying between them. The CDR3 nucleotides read TGTGCCAGCCGTCCTCCCCGGGGGGATACGCAGTATTTT. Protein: CASRPPRGDTQYF.

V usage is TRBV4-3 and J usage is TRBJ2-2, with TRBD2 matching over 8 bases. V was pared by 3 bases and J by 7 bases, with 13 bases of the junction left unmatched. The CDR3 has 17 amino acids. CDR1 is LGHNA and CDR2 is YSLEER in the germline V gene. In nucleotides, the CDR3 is TGCGCCAGCAGCCATGGACCGGGAGCGGGAGTTGGCGGGGAGCTGTTTTTT. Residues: CASSHGPGAGVGGELFF.

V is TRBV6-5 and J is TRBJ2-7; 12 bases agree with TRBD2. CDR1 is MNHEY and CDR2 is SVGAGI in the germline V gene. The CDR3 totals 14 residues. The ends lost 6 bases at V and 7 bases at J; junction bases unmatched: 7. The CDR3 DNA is TGTGCCAGCAGGCCTAGCGGGGGGGGAAGAGAGCAGTACTTC. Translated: CASRPSGGGREQYF.

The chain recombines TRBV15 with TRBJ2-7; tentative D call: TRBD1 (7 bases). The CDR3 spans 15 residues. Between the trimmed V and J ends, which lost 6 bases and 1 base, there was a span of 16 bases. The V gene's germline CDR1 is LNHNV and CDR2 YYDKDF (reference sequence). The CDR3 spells CATRPGGTASYEQYF. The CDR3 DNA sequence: TGTGCCACCAGACCTGGGGGGACAGCGTCCTACGAGCAGTACTTC.

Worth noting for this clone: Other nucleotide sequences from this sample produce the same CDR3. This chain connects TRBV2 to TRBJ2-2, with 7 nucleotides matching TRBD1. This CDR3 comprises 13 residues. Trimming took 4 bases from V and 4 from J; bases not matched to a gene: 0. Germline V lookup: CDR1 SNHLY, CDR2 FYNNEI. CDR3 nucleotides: TGTGCCAGCAGTGGACAGGGCACCGGGGAGCTGTTTTTT. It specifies CASSGQGTGELFF.

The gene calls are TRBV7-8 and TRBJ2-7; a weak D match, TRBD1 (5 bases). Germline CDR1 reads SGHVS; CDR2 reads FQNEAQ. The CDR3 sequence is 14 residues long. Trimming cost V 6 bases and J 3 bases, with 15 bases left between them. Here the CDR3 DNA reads TGTGCCAGCAGTCCCAGAAGGGGCGTCTACGAGCAGTACTTC. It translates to CASSPRRGVYEQYF.

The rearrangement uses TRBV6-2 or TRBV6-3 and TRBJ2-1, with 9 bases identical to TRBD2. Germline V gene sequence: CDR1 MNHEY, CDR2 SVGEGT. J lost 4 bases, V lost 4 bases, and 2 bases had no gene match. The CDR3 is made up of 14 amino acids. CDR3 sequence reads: CASSLAGAYNEQFF. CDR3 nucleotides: TGTGCCAGCAGTTTAGCGGGAGCTTACAATGAGCAGTTCTTC.

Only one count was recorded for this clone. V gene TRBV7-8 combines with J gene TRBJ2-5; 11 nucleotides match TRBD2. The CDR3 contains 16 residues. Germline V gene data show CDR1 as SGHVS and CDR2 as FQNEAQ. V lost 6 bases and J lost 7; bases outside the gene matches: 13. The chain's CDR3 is CASRRTSGLSLGTQYF. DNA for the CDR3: TGTGCCAGCAGGCGGACTAGCGGGCTGTCGTTAGGGACCCAGTACTTC.

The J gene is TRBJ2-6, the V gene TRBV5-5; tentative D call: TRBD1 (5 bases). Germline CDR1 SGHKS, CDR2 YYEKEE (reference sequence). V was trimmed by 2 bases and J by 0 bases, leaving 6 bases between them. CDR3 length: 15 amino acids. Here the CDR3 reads CASSLQDSGANVLTF. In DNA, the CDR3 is TGTGCCAGCAGCTTACAGGACTCTGGGGCCAACGTCCTGACTTTC.

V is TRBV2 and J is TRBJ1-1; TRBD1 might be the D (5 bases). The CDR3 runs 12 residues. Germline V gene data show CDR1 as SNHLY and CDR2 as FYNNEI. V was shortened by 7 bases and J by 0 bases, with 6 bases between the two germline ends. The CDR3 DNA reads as TGTGCCAGCAAGGGGCTGAACACTGAAGCTTTCTTT. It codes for CASKGLNTEAFF. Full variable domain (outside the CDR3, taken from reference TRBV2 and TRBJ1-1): EPEVTQTPSHQVTQMGQEVILRCVPISNHLYFYWYRQILGQKVEFLVSFYNNEISEKSEIFDDQFSVERPDGSNFTLKIRSTKLEDSAMYFCASKGLNTEAFFGQGTRLTVV.

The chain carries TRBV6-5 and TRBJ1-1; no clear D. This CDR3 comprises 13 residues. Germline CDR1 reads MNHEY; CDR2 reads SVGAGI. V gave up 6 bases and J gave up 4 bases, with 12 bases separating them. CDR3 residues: CASSLERSTEAFF. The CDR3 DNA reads TGTGCCAGCAGCCTTGAGAGGAGCACTGAAGCTTTCTTT.